These T cell receptor beta chains were read from a single sample in a study of technical replicates of blood from a few donors. Only in-frame clones appear in the TCRdb table, and some are missing; sequencing was by immunoSEQ multiplex PCR. The repertoire consists of about 66,000 clones, with about 97% occurring once and the leading ten covering about 0.24%. Sequences were obtained from T cells isolated from PBMCs. These receptors were obtained from a human donor in good health. Each CDR3 is given with its conserved first and last residue. The D gene is left open where the match is weak. Some rows have no size entry. The others give once, few or many, or a class for an expanded clone.

clone_size	v_call	j_call	d_call	cdr3_nt	cdr3_aa
-	TRBV10-3	TRBJ2-5	TRBD1	TGTGCCATCAGCCAACAGGGGGCTGGAGAGACCCAGTACTTC	CAISQQGAGETQYF
once	TRBV28	TRBJ2-3	TRBD2	TGTGCCAGCAGGGCAAACCAAGGACTAGCGGGGCGCACAGATACGCAGTATTTT	CASRANQGLAGRTDTQYF
-	TRBV11-2	TRBJ2-7	TRBD2	TGTGCCAGCAGGTCAAGCGGGAGCCCCTACGAGCAGTACTTC	CASRSSGSPYEQYF
-	TRBV5-4	TRBJ1-4	TRBD1	TGTGCCAGCAGCTTCCGGACAGGCCCTAATAATGAAAAACTGTTTTTT	CASSFRTGPNNEKLFF
-	TRBV5-8	TRBJ1-1	-	TGTGCCAGCAGCTTGCTTTTTAGCCCTGAAGCTTTCTTT	CASSLLFSPEAFF
-	TRBV9	TRBJ1-1	-	TGTGCCAGCAGCGTAGTCCCCGAGGGTCCTTCTGAAGCTTTCTTT	CASSVVPEGPSEAFF
-	TRBV5-1	TRBJ2-7	-	TGCGCCAGCAGCTTCGCAGGGACTTATGAGCAGTACTTC	CASSFAGTYEQYF
-	TRBV2	TRBJ1-1	-	TGTGCCAGCAGGGCGAACACTGAAGCTTTCTTT	CASRANTEAFF
-	TRBV30	TRBJ2-7	TRBD1	TGTGCCTCAACCGGGACAGGCTACGAGCAGTACTTC	CASTGTGYEQYF
-	TRBV5-6	TRBJ2-4	-	TGTGCCAGCAGCTTGAGGACAACCTTAGCCAAAAACATTCAGTACTTC	CASSLRTTLAKNIQYF
-	TRBV10-1	TRBJ1-1	-	TGCGCCAGCACCATACTAAGTAGCTGGGTTAACACTGAAGCTTTCTTT	CASTILSSWVNTEAFF
-	TRBV7-9	TRBJ2-2	-	TGTGCCAGCACCCCCAGCCCGGGAACCGGGGAGCTGTTTTTT	CASTPSPGTGELFF
-	TRBV7-3	TRBJ2-2	TRBD2	TGTGCCAGCAGCGTCACTAGCGGGATCTACACCGGGGAGCTGTTTTTT	CASSVTSGIYTGELFF
-	TRBV27	TRBJ2-5	-	TGTGCCAGCGGGGGGACCGACCGTTGGGAGACCCAGTACTTC	CASGGTDRWETQYF
-	TRBV7-9	TRBJ1-2	-	TGTGCCAGCAGCCTAGACAGCACCTATGGCTACACCTTC	CASSLDSTYGYTF
-	TRBV7-9	TRBJ1-1	-	TGTGCCAGCAGCTTACTAGGCACTGAAGCTTTCTTT	CASSLLGTEAFF
-	TRBV18	TRBJ2-1	-	TGTGCCAGCTCACCCCCGGTACTGGAGCTCTCCTACAATGAGCAGTTCTTC	CASSPPVLELSYNEQFF
-	TRBV11-2	TRBJ2-7	-	TGTGCCAGCAGTGGGGGAGTGGGAGGCCACTCCTACGAGCAGTACTTC	CASSGGVGGHSYEQYF
-	TRBV15	TRBJ2-7	-	TGTGCCACCAGCTCCTTGGACAGATCCTACGAGCAGTACTTC	CATSSLDRSYEQYF
-	TRBV30	TRBJ2-7	TRBD2	TGTGCCTGGAGTGACGGGACTAGCGGATACGAGCAGTACTTC	CAWSDGTSGYEQYF
-	TRBV18	TRBJ2-7	TRBD1	TGTGCCAGCTTGAGGGACAGGGCCGCCTACGAGCAGTACTTC	CASLRDRAAYEQYF
-	TRBV28	TRBJ1-2	TRBD1	TGTGCCAGTAGTCCCTCCATTGGACAGGGCTTCTATGGCTACACCTTC	CASSPSIGQGFYGYTF